This T cell receptor beta chain is drawn from a study of T cell responses to AZD1222 COVID-19 vaccine (dated by TCRdb to 2020 to 2022). A note on the overall study: AZD1222 recipients with second doses at about 4 weeks or about 12 weeks were pooled, because spike-specific TCR depth and breadth did not differ between schedules. A total of 233 trial participants underwent TCR sequencing, of whom about 200 received two doses of AZD1222 and approximately 25 received two doses of the MenACWY control vaccine. Trial participants were enrolled into age subgroups of 18-55, 56-69 and 70-plus years, which contained around 140, 26 and 57 TCR-sequenced participants, respectively.

Overall results and qualifications from the work: Vaccine-associated CD4 TCRs spanned the whole spike protein, with dominant responses in regions 160-218 and 743-854. After two AZD1222 doses, spike-specific TCR breadth and depth were significantly higher than at day 0 and than in MenACWY recipients. Because no day 14 peak-response samples were available, the repertoires could be characterized only after the peak T cell response. The 56-69-year group was small, and its depth increase did not reach significance, likely because of low power. Conclusions about previously exposed vaccinees are limited because only six or seven AZD1222 recipients were SARS-CoV-2 seropositive at baseline. Participants were mostly white British, with more females than males. The authors suggested clonal diversity may have been underestimated. Nearly half of unique spike-specific TCRs reportedly recognized epitopes outside regions mutated in the B.1.351 and B.1.1.7 variants.

V gives up 4 bases and J gives up 0 bases, and the segment between their germline ends measures 10 bases. CDR1 and CDR2 are read off the germline V gene as KGHSH and LQKENI. The CDR3 goes from the cysteine to the phenylalanine over 15 residues. The retained sequence is limited to the CDR3, 45 bases, with the frame set at the first base. The CDR3 regions of human TCRbeta chains were analyzed by immunosequencing. Concerning the study's data processing: Repertoire TCRs were matched against a reference library of SARS-CoV-2-specific TCRs generated with the MIRA antigen-specificity platform. Breadth was defined as the fraction of unique TCRs that were SARS-CoV-2-associated. Depth was defined as the fraction of total T cells that were SARS-CoV-2-associated. Using the MIRA data, every spike-specific TCR was mapped to the spike region that the TCR reacted to and assigned to either a CD4 or a CD8 class. Log10-transformed breadth and depth values were compared by one-way ANOVA with Sidak's multiple comparisons tests. Not all clones reach the TCRdb copy of this immuneACCESS table, which keeps in-frame sequences only. Checked studies attribute under half of the gap to unresolved V genes and leave the rest unexplained. V and J calls and clone size are given by that table; D and trimming were obtained from the DNA. In all, the sample holds roughly 260,000 clones, and more than 80% of those were seen once. The ten top clones hold 0.55% of the sample.

Read against the paper, the sample's time point label means: baseline before first vaccination. Samples from vaccinated people were obtained from the UK trials COV001 and COV002, which included a single-blind randomized controlled phase 2/3 trial of AZD1222 (ChAdOx1 nCoV-19) in healthy adults. Trial participant PBMC samples were collected at day 0 and day 28 after the second dose for TCRbeta chain sequencing. Remarks on this clone: What this receptor recognizes is not known. Within one base of it there is no much larger clone, and no base qualities were kept.

The chain is encoded by TRBV18 joined to TRBJ2-1; the D gene is perhaps TRBD2, from 5 matching bases. This sequence originates from an adult in good health. The sequencing here drew on peripheral blood, taken on day 0 of AZD1222 vaccination. The encoded CDR3 is CASSRVGSSYNEQFF. The bases are TGTGCCAGCTCACGGGTGGGGAGCTCCTACAATGAGCAGTTCTTC.